The rows below give T cell receptor beta chains drawn from one sample of a study of T cell responses to AZD1222 COVID-19 vaccine. Repertoires were generated with immunoSEQ multiplex PCR, while TCRdb's copy carries only in-frame clones and drops some. The table lists about 67,000 clones, about 80% of them singletons, with about 6% in the top ten. Sequences were derived from peripheral blood, sampled 28 days after the second AZD1222 dose. These receptors originate from an adult who received the AZD1222 COVID-19 vaccine. The CDR3 runs from the conserved cysteine through the conserved F or W. The D gene is left open where the match is weak. Not all rows give a size; the values are once, few, many and, for expanded clones, a class.

j_call,v_call,clone_size,d_call,cdr3_nt,cdr3_aa
TRBJ1-4,TRBV7-8,-,-,TGTGCCAGCAGCCCCCAGGGTGAAAAACTGTTTTTT,CASSPQGEKLFF
TRBJ1-2,TRBV30,-,-,TGTGCCTGGAGTGTACGTGGGGGCTCCTATGGCTACACCTTC,CAWSVRGGSYGYTF
TRBJ1-2,TRBV29-1,-,-,TGCAGCGTTGGGGGCCAGACTCCTAACTATGGCTACACCTTC,CSVGGQTPNYGYTF
TRBJ1-3,TRBV9,-,TRBD1,TGTGCCAGCAGCGTTCAGGGGGCCTCTGGAAACACCATATATTTT,CASSVQGASGNTIYF
TRBJ1-1,TRBV20-1,-,-,TGCAGTGCTAGTTTCGGGAATTTGAACACTGAAGCTTTCTTT,CSASFGNLNTEAFF
TRBJ2-1,TRBV4-2,few,TRBD2,TGTGCCAGCAGCCCCGAGCAGGTCGCGGGGGGTGTTTCATATGAGCAGTTCTTC,CASSPEQVAGGVSYEQFF
TRBJ2-1,TRBV3-1/TRBV3-2,-,TRBD2,TGTGCCAGCAGCCCCCTAGCGGGGGCTTACAATGAGCAGTTCTTC,CASSPLAGAYNEQFF
TRBJ2-5,TRBV11-2,-,-,TGTGCCAGCAGCGGGGGGGCCGGGGAGACCCAGTACTTC,CASSGGAGETQYF
TRBJ2-7,TRBV27,-,-,TGTGCCAGCAGCAGGGTAAGGTCCTACGAGCAGTACTTC,CASSRVRSYEQYF
TRBJ1-6,TRBV4-1,-,TRBD1,TGCGCCAGCAGCCAAGGAGGGACAGGGTTTAATTCACCCCTCCACTTT,CASSQGGTGFNSPLHF
TRBJ2-4,TRBV13,once,TRBD1,TGTGCCAGCAGCTGGGGACAGACACTAGCCAAAAACATTCAGTACTTC,CASSWGQTLAKNIQYF
TRBJ1-2,TRBV19,few,-,TGTGCCAGTAGTCGACTAACAGGGATCGGCGGCAGGTTCTTCAATGGCTACACCTTC,CASSRLTGIGGRFFNGYTF
TRBJ2-4,TRBV10-2,-,-,TGCGCCAGCAGTGAAAAGTTCGAGTCAAACATTCAGTACTTC,CASSEKFESNIQYF
TRBJ1-5,TRBV5-1,-,-,TGCGCCAGCAGCTTGGGCGTCCAGATTAATCAGCCCCAGCATTTT,CASSLGVQINQPQHF
TRBJ1-2,TRBV5-5,-,-,TGTGCCAGCAGCTTGAGTGGGTACTATGGCTACACCTTC,CASSLSGYYGYTF
TRBJ1-3,TRBV7-6,few,-,TGTGCCAGCAGCTTAGCGGGGGGACCCTCTGGAAACACCATATATTTT,CASSLAGGPSGNTIYF
TRBJ1-1,TRBV18,-,-,TGTGCCAGCTCACCCCACACCCAGGAGAACACTGAAGCTTTCTTT,CASSPHTQENTEAFF
TRBJ2-3,TRBV9,-,TRBD2,TGTGCCAGCAGCGTCGCGGGACTAGGTGGGATAGATACGCAGTATTTT,CASSVAGLGGIDTQYF
TRBJ2-5,TRBV5-1,few,TRBD1,TGCGCCAGCAGCCCTATGGGGACAGACAGGGAGGAGACCCAGTACTTC,CASSPMGTDREETQYF
TRBJ1-5,TRBV7-2,-,-,TGTGCCAGCAGCTTAGCTAAACAGCCCCAGCATTTT,CASSLAKQPQHF
TRBJ2-1,TRBV7-9,-,TRBD2,TGTGCCAGCAGCCTCCGGGACTACCCTGCGGGTGAGCAGTTCTTC,CASSLRDYPAGEQFF
TRBJ1-2,TRBV5-1,-,TRBD1,TGCGCCAGCAGTACAACAGGGGGCCATGGCTACACCTTC,CASSTTGGHGYTF
TRBJ1-6,TRBV7-8,-,-,TGTGCCAGCAGCGCCGCCAGGGTTGGTTCACCCCTCCACTTT,CASSAARVGSPLHF
TRBJ2-7,TRBV9,-,-,TGTGCCAGCAGCGTTTCAGACCAATCCGAGCAGTACTTC,CASSVSDQSEQYF
TRBJ2-3,TRBV14,-,-,TGTGCCAGCAGCCAAGTAGTCCGAGGAGATACGCAGTATTTT,CASSQVVRGDTQYF
TRBJ1-2,TRBV4-1,-,-,TGCGCCAGCAGCCTCCTTGGTCGCTATGGCTACACCTTC,CASSLLGRYGYTF
TRBJ1-4,TRBV30,-,TRBD1,TGTGCCTGGAGTGTACAACAGGACAGGGGAAGGGGTCTGGGTGAAAAACTGTTTTTT,CAWSVQQDRGRGLGEKLFF
TRBJ1-1,TRBV3-1/TRBV3-2,-,-,TGTGCCAGCAGCCAATCAGGGAGATCTGAAGCTTTCTTT,CASSQSGRSEAFF
TRBJ1-5,TRBV6-1,-,TRBD1,TGTGCCAGCAGTGAAGGGGGAGGGGGCGGAGAGCCCCAGCATTTT,CASSEGGGGGEPQHF
TRBJ1-2,TRBV4-3,-,TRBD1,TGCGCCAGCAGCAAGACAGGGGGCAACTATGGCTACACCTTC,CASSKTGGNYGYTF
TRBJ1-4,TRBV27,-,TRBD1,TGTGCCAGCAGTTTACTCCAGGTGACAGGGCTTAATGAAAAACTGTTTTTT,CASSLLQVTGLNEKLFF